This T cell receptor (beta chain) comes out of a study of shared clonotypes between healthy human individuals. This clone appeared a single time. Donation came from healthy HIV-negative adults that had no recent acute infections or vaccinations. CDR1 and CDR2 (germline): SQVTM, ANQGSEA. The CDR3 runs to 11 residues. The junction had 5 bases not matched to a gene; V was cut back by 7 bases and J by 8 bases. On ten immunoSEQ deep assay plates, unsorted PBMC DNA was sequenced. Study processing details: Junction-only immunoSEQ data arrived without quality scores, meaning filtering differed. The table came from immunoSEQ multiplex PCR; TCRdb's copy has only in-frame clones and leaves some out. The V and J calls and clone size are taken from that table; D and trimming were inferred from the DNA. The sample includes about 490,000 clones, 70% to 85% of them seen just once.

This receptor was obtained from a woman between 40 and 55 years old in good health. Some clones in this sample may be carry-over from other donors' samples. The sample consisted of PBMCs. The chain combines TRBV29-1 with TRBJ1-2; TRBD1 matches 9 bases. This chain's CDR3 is CSDGTGWGYTF. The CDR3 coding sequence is TGCAGCGATGGGACAGGGTGGGGCTACACCTTC. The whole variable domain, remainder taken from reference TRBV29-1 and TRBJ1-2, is SAVISQKPSRDICQRGTSLTIQCQVDSQVTMMFWYRQQPGQSLTLIATANQGSEATYESGFVIDKFPISRPNLTFSTLTVSNMSPEDSSIYLCSDGTGWGYTFGSGTRLTVV.